This T cell receptor beta chain appears in the sequencing data of a study of neoadjuvant nivolumab and ipilimumab in lung cancer. CDR3 size: 14 residues. V gave up 0 bases and J gave up 8 bases; unmatched junction bases: 6. Germline V gene lookup returns CDR1 LGHNA and CDR2 YSLEER. This clone was detected only once. Measured with immunoSEQ multiplex PCR; TCRdb has only the in-frame clones, and not every one. The table shows 25,000 to 30,000 clones, with 70% to 80% occurring only once. This specimen consisted of tumor tissue, obtained after neoadjuvant nivolumab, alone or with ipilimumab, at or shortly before surgery. J is TRBJ1-2 and V is TRBV4-3, with TRBD1 identical over 7 bases. This sequence originates from an adult with non-small cell lung cancer. The CDR3 loop reads CASSQDRQGGGYTF. For the CDR3, the DNA is TGCGCCAGCAGCCAAGATCGGCAGGGGGGCGGCTACACCTTC.